This T cell receptor (beta chain) appears in the sequencing data of a study of regulatory T cells in long-lasting Graves disease. Libraries of TCR beta came from iRepertoire HTBI primers plus Arm-PCR of CDR3 regions. TCRdb passed the multiplex PCR reads through MiXCR, listing each CDR3 protein once. The sample has about 470,000 distinct CDR3 sequences, 15% to 20% seen once. The germline V gene encodes CDR1 DFQATT and CDR2 SNEGSKA (reference sequence). V lost 3 bases and J 0 bases, leaving 9 bases between the germline ends. The length of the CDR3 is 13 residues. Time point described: newly diagnosed GD, antithyroid drugs for less than 3 months. Preparation of the TCR library used RNA extracted from PBMCs. EDTA tubes received roughly 8.6 milliliters of drawn peripheral blood. This clonotype was recorded at least ten times. The same sample was also studied in work on T cells in Graves' hyperthyroidism and ophthalmopathy.

The V call is TRBV20-1, the J call TRBJ2-7; a possible D gene is TRBD1 (6 bases). This receptor was identified in a man in his forties or fifties with Graves disease. Specimen: peripheral blood mononuclear cells (PBMCs), collected at new diagnosis, from a patient treated with antithyroid drugs. This CDR3 reads CSASLQGSYEQYF. The CDR3 DNA follows: TGCAGTGCTAGCCTACAGGGCTCCTACGAGCAGTACTTC.